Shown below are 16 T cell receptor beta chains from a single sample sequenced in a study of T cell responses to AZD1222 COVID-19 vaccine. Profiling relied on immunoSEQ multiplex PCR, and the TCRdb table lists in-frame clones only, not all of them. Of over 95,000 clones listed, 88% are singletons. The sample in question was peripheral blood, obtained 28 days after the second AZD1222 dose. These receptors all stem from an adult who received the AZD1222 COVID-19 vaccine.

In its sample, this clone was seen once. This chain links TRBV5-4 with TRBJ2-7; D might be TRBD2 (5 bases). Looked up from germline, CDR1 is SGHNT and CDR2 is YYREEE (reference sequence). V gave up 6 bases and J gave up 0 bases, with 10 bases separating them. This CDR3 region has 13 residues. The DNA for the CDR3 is TGTGCCAGCACCCAGAGCGGCTCCTACGAGCAGTACTTC. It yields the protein CASTQSGSYEQYF. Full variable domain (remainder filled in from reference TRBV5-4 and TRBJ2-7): ETGVTQSPTHLIKTRGQQVTLRCSSQSGHNTVSWYQQALGQGPQFIFQYYREEENGRGNFPPRFSGLQFPNYSSELNVNALELDDSALYLCASTQSGSYEQYFGPGTRLTVT.

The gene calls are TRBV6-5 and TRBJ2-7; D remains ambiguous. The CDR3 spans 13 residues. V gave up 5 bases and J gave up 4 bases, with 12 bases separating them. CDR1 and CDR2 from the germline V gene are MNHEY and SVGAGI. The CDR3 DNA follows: TGTGCCAGCAGTCAGGACCCCAATTACGAGCAGTACTTC. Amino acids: CASSQDPNYEQYF.

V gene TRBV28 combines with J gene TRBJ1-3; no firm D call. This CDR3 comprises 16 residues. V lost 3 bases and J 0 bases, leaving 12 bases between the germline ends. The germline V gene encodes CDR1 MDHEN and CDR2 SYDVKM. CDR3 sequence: CASSFEAALSGNTIYF. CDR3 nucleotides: TGTGCCAGCAGTTTTGAGGCAGCCCTCTCTGGAAACACCATATATTTT.

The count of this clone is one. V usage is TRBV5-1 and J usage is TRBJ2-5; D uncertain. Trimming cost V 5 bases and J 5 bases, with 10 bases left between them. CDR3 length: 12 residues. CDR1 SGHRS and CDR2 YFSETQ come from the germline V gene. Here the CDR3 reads CASSYDRETQYF. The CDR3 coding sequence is TGCGCCAGCAGTTACGATCGGGAGACCCAGTACTTC.

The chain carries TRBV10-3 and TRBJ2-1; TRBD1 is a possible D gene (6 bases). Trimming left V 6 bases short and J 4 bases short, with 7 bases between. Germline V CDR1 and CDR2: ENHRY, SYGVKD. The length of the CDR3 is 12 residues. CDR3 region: CAIRGAYNEQFF. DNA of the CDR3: TGTGCCATCAGGGGGGCGTACAATGAGCAGTTCTTC.

CDR3 protein: CASSEGKGDQPQHF. CDR3 DNA: TGTGCCAGCAGCGAGGGGAAAGGGGATCAGCCCCAGCATTTT. The J gene is TRBJ1-5, the V gene TRBV7-9; perhaps TRBD1 as D (5 bases). V was cut by 5 bases and J by 5 bases, with 13 bases left in between. Germline CDR1 and CDR2: SEHNR and FQNEAQ (reference sequence). This CDR3 has 14 amino acids.

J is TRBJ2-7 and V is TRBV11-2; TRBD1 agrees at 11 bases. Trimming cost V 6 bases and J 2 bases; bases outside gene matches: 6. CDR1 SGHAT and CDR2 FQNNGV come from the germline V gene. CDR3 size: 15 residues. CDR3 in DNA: TGTGCCAGCAGTCGCGGGACAGGGGGTGCCTACGAGCAGTACTTC. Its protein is CASSRGTGGAYEQYF.

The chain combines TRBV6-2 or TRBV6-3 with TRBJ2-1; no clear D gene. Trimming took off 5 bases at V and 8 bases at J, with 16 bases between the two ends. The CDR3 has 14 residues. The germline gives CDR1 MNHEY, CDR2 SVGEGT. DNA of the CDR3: TGTGCCAGCAGTAAACTATATCTAACCGATGAGCAGTTCTTC. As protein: CASSKLYLTDEQFF.

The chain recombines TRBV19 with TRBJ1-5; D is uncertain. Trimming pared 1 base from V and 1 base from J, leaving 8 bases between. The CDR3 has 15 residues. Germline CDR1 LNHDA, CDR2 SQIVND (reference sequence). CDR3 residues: CASSIAAVSNQPQHF. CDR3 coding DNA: TGTGCCAGTAGTATAGCTGCCGTGAGCAATCAGCCCCAGCATTTT.

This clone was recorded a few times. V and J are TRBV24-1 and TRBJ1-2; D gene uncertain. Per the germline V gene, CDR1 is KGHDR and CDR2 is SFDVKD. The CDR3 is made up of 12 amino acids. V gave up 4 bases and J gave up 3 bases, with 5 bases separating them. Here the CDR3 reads CATSDSYYGYTF. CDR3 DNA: TGTGCCACCAGTGACAGCTACTATGGCTACACCTTC.

The DNA for the CDR3 is TGTGCCAGTAGTATGGGACTAGCGGGAGAGTACAATCTCTACAATGAGCAGTTCTTC. Translating it yields CASSMGLAGEYNLYNEQFF. This sequence joins TRBV19 and TRBJ2-1, with TRBD2 matching over 14 bases. CDR3 size: 19 residues. Germline trimming cut 3 bases from V and 3 bases from J; bases unmatched to any gene: 10. Per the germline V gene, CDR1 is LNHDA and CDR2 is SQIVND (reference sequence).

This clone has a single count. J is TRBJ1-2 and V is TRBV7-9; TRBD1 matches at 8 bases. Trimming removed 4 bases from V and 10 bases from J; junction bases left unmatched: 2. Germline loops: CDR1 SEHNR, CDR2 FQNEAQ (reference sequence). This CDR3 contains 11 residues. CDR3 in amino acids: CASSSQGDYTF. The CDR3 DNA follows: TGTGCCAGCAGCTCACAGGGGGACTACACCTTC. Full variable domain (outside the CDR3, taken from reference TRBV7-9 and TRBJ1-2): DTGVSQNPRHKITKRGQNVTFRCDPISEHNRLYWYRQTLGQGPEFLTYFQNEAQLEKSRLLSDRFSAERPKGSFSTLEIQRTEQGDSAMYLCASSSQGDYTFGSGTRLTVV.

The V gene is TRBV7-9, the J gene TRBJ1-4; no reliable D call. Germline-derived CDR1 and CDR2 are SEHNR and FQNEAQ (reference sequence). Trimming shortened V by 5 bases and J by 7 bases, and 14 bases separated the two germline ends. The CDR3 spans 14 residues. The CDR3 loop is CASSPFLGSEKLFF. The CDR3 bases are TGTGCCAGCAGCCCGTTTTTGGGGAGTGAAAAACTGTTTTTT.

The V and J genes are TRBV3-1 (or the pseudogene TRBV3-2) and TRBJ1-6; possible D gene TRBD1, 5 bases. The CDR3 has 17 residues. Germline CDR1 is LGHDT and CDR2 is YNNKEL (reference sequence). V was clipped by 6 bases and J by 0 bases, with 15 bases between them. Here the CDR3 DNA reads TGTGCCAGCAGTGGGGACCGACAGAGCTCCTATAATTCACCCCTCCACTTT. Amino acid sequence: CASSGDRQSSYNSPLHF.

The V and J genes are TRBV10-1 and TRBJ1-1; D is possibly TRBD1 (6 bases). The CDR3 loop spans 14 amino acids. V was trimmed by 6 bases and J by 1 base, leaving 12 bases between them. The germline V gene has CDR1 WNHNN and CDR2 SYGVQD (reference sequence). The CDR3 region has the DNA TGCGCCAGCAGCCGGACAGCCCAGAACACTGAAGCTTTCTTT. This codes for CASSRTAQNTEAFF.

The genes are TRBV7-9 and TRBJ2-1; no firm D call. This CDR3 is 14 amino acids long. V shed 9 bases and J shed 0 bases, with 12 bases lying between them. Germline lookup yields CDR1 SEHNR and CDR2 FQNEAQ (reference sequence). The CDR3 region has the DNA TGTGCCAGTCCCCCCGGTGACTCCTACAATGAGCAGTTCTTC. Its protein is CASPPGDSYNEQFF.